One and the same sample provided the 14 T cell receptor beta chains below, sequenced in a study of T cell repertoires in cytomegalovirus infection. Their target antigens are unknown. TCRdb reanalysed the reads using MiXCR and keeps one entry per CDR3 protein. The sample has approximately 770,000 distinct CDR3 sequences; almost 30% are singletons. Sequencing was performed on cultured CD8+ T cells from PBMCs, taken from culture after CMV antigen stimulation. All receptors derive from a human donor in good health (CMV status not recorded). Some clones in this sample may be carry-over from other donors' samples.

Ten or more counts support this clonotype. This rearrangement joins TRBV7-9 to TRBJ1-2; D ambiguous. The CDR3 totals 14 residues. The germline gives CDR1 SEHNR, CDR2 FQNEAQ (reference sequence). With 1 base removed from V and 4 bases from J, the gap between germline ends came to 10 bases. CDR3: CASSLVSSSYGYTF. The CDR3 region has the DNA TGTGCCAGCAGCTTAGTCAGTAGCTCCTATGGCTACACCTTC.

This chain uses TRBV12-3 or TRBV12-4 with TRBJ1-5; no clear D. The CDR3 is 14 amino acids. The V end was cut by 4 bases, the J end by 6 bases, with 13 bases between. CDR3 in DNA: TGTGCCAGCAGTTATCGGTCGGGCGGTCAGCCCCAGCATTTT. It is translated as CASSYRSGGQPQHF.

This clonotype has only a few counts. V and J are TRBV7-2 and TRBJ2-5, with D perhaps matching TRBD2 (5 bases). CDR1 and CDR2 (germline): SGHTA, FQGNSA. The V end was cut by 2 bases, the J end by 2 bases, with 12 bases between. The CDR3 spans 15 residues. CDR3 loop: CASSLLGGGQETQYF. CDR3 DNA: TGTGCCAGCAGCTTATTAGGAGGTGGGCAAGAGACCCAGTACTTC.

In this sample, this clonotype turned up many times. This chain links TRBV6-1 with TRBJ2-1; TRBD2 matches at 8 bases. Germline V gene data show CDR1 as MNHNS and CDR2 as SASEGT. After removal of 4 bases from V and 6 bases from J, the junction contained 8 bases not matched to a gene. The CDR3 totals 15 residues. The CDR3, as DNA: TGTGCCAGCAGTGTTAGCGGGGCAGGGATCAATGAGCAGTTCTTC. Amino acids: CASSVSGAGINEQFF.

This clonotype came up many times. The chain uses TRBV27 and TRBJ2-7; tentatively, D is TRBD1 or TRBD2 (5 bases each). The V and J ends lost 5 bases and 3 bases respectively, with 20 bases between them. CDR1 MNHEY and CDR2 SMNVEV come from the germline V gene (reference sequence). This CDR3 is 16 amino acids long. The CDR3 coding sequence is TGTGCCAGCAGTCCGGGGCCAATCCTTTCCCTCTACGAGCAGTACTTC. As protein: CASSPGPILSLYEQYF.

CDR3 in amino acids: CASSYLDRGKSNEKLFF. CDR3 in DNA: TGTGCCAGCAGTTACCTGGACAGGGGGAAGTCTAATGAAAAACTGTTTTTT. The chain has TRBV6-6 and TRBJ1-4, with TRBD1 matching 10 bases. The CDR3 runs to 17 residues. Trimming at V came to 2 bases and at J to 3 bases, leaving 6 bases not matched to a gene. CDR1 is MNHNY, CDR2 SVGAGI, per germline (reference sequence).

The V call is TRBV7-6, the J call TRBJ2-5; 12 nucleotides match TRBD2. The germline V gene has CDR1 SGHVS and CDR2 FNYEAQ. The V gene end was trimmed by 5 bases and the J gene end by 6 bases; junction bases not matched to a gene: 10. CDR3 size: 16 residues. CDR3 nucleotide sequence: TGTGCCAGCAGCACACCCCTAGCGGGGGGGCAGAAGACCCAGTACTTC. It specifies CASSTPLAGGQKTQYF.

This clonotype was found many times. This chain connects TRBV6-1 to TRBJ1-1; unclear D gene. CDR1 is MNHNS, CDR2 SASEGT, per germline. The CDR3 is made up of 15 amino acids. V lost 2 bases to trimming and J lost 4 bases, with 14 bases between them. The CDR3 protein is CASSELPEGPTEAFF. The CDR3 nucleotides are TGTGCCAGCAGTGAACTCCCGGAGGGTCCCACTGAAGCTTTCTTT.

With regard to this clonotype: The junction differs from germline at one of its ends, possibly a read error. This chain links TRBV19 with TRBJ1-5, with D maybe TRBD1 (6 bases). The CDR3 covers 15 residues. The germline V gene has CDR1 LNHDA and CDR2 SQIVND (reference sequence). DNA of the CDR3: TGTGCCAGTATTATAACAGGGAGAAGCAATCAGCCCCAGCATTTT. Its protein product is CASIITGRSNQPQHF.

This CDR3 is CATSRTGLRGTEAFF. CDR3 in DNA: TGTGCCACCAGCAGAACGGGGCTCCGGGGCACTGAAGCTTTCTTT. The chain uses TRBV15 and TRBJ1-1; possibly TRBD1 for D (5 bases). CDR3 length: 15 residues. Trimming removed 2 bases at V and 4 bases at J, with 14 bases between. From germline, CDR1 is LNHNV and CDR2 YYDKDF (reference sequence).

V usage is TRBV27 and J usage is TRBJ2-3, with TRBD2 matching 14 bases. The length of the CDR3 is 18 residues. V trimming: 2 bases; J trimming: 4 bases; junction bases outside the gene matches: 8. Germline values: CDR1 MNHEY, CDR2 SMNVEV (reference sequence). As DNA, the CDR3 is TGTGCCAGCAGTTTACCGGGACTAGCGGGGGCCCGGGCAGATACGCAGTATTTT. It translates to CASSLPGLAGARADTQYF.

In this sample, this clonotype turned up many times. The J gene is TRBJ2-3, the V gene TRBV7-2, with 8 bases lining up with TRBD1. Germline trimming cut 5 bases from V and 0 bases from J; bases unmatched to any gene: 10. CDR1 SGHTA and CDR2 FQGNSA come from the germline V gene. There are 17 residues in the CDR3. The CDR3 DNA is TGTGCCAGCAGCATCCACCAGACAGGGGAAAGCACAGATACGCAGTATTTT. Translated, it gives CASSIHQTGESTDTQYF.

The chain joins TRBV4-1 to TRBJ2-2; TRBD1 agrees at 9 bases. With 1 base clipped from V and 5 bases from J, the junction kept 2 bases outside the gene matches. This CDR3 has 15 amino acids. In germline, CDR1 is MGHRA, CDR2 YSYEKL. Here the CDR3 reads CASSQVQGATGELFF. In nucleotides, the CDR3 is TGCGCCAGCAGCCAAGTACAGGGGGCAACCGGGGAGCTGTTTTTT.

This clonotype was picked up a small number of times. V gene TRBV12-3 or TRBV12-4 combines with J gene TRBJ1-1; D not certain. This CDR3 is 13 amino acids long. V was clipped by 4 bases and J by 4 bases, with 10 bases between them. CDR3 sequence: CASSWESGTEAFF. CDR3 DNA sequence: TGTGCCAGCAGTTGGGAGAGTGGCACTGAAGCTTTCTTT.